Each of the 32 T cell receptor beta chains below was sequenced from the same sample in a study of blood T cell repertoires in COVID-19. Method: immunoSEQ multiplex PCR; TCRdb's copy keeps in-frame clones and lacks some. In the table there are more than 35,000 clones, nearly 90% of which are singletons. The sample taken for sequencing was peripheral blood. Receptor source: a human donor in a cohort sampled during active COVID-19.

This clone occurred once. This CDR3 is CASSVRGLLPGRSGLSGYTF. The CDR3 DNA reads as TGTGCCAGTAGTGTACGGGGACTCTTACCGGGGCGATCGGGGCTGAGTGGCTACACCTTC. The gene calls are TRBV19 and TRBJ1-2; tentatively, D is TRBD1 (5 bases). V gave up 5 bases and J gave up 7 bases, with 35 bases separating them. The CDR3 totals 20 residues. Per the germline V gene, CDR1 is LNHDA and CDR2 is SQIVND (reference sequence).

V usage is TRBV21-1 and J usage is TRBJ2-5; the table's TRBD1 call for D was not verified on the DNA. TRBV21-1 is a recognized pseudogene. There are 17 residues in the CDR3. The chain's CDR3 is CASSKDPPGQGMETQYF. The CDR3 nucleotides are TGTGCCAGCAGCAAAGACCCACCGGGACAGGGGATGGAGACCCAGTACTTC.

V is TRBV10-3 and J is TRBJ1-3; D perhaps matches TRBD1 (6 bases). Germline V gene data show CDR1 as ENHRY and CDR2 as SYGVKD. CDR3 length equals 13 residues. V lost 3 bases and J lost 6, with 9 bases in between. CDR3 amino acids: CAISEDRSNTIYF. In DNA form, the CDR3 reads TGTGCCATCAGTGAAGACAGGTCAAACACCATATATTTT.

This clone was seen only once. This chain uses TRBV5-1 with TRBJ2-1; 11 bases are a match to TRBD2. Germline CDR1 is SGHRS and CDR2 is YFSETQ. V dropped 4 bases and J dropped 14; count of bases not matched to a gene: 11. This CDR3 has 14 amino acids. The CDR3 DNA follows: TGCGCCAGCAGCATCGGCGGTGTAGCGGGGGGGAAGTTCTTC. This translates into CASSIGGVAGGKFF.

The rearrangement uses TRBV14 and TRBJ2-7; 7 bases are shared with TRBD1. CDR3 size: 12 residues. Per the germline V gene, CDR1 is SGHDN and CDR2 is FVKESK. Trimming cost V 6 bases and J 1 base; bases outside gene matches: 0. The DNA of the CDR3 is TGTGCCAGCAGACAGGGGTCCTACGAGCAGTACTTC. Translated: CASRQGSYEQYF.

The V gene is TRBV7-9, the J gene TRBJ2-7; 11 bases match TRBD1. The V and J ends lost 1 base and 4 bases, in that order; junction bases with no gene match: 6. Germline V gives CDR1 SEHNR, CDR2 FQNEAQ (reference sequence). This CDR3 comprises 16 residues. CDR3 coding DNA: TGTGCCAGCAGCTTAGGAGGACAGGGGGCACCTTACGAGCAGTACTTC. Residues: CASSLGGQGAPYEQYF.

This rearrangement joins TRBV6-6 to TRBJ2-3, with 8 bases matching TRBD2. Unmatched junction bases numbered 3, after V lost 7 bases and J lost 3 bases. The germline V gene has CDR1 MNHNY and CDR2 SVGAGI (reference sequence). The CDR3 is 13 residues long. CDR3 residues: CASILAGTDTQYF. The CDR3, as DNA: TGTGCCAGCATTTTAGCGGGGACAGATACGCAGTATTTT.

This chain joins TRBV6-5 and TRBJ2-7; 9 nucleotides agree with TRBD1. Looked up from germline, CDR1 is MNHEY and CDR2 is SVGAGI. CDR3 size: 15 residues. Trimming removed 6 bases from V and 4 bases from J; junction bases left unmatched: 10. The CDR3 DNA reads TGTGCCAGCAGGGCTGGACAGGGGAGGTCGTACGAGCAGTACTTC. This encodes CASRAGQGRSYEQYF.

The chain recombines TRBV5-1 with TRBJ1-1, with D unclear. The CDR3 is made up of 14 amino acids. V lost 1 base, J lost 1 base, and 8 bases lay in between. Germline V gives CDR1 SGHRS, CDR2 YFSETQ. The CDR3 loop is CASSLQVENTEAFF. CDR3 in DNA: TGCGCCAGCAGCTTGCAGGTCGAGAACACTGAAGCTTTCTTT.

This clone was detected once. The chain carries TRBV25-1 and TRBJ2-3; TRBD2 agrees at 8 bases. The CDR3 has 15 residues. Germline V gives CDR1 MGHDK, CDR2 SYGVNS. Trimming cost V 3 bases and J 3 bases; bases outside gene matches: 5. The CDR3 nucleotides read TGTGCCAGCAGTGACGGGGGGGCAGGGACAGATACGCAGTATTTT. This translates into CASSDGGAGTDTQYF.

The DNA for the CDR3 is TGTGCCAGCAACGCCAATCCAGGGATTGGGGTGAACACTGAAGCTTTCTTT. Translation gives CASNANPGIGVNTEAFF. The V call is TRBV14, the J call TRBJ1-1, with TRBD1 as a possible D gene (5 bases). Germline loops: CDR1 SGHDN, CDR2 FVKESK. This CDR3 spans 17 amino acids. Deletions cut 7 bases from V and 0 bases from J, with 21 bases between. The full variable domain, with the rest looked up from reference TRBV14 and TRBJ1-1, is EAGVTQFPSHSVIEKGQTVTLRCDPISGHDNLYWYRRVMGKEIKFLLHFVKESKQDESGMPNNRFLAERTGGTYSTLKVQPAELEDSGVYFCASNANPGIGVNTEAFFGQGTRLTVV.

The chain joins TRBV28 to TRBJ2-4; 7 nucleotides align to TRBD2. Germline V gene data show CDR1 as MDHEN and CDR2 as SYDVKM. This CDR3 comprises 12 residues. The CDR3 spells CATRERGNIQYF. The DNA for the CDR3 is TGTGCTACCCGGGAGCGGGGAAACATTCAGTACTTC.

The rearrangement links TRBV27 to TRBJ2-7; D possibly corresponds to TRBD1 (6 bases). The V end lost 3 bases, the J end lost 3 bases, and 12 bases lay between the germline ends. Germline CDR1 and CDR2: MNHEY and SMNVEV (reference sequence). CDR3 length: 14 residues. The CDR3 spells CASSFRGRVYEQYF. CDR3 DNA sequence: TGTGCCAGCAGTTTCAGGGGTAGGGTCTACGAGCAGTACTTC.

The CDR3 reads CASSPPGHENTGELFF. The CDR3 DNA is TGTGCCAGCAGTCCTCCGGGACACGAGAACACCGGGGAGCTGTTTTTT. The chain has TRBV2 and TRBJ2-2; D is perhaps TRBD1 (6 bases). The V end lost 5 bases, the J end lost 1 base, and 14 bases lay between the germline ends. This CDR3 contains 16 residues. Germline CDR1 is SNHLY and CDR2 is FYNNEI. Full variable domain (remainder filled in from reference TRBV2 and TRBJ2-2): EPEVTQTPSHQVTQMGQEVILRCVPISNHLYFYWYRQILGQKVEFLVSFYNNEISEKSEIFDDQFSVERPDGSNFTLKIRSTKLEDSAMYFCASSPPGHENTGELFFGEGSRLTVL.

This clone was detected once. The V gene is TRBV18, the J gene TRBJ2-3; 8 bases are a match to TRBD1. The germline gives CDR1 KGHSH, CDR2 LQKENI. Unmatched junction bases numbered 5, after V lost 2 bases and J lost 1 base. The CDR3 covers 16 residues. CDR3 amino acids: CASSPAKQGGTDTQYF. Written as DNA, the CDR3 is TGTGCCAGCTCACCAGCCAAACAGGGGGGCACAGATACGCAGTATTTT.

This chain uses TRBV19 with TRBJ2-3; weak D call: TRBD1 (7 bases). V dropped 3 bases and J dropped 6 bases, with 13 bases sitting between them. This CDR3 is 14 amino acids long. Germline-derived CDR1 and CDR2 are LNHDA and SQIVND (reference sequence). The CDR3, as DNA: TGTGCCAGTAGTATCCCAGGGGGGCAGGATACGCAGTATTTT. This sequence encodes CASSIPGGQDTQYF. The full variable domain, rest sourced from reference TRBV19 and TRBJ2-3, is DGGITQSPKYLFRKEGQNVTLSCEQNLNHDAMYWYRQDPGQGLRLIYYSQIVNDFQKGDIAEGYSVSREKKESFPLTVTSAQKNPTAFYLCASSIPGGQDTQYFGPGTRLTVL.

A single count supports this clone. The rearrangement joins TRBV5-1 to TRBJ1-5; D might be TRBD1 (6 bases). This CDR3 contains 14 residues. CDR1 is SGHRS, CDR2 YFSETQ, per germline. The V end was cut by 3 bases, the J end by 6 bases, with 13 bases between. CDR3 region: CASSSGGGGQPQHF. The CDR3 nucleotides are TGCGCCAGCAGCTCTGGGGGAGGGGGTCAGCCCCAGCATTTT.

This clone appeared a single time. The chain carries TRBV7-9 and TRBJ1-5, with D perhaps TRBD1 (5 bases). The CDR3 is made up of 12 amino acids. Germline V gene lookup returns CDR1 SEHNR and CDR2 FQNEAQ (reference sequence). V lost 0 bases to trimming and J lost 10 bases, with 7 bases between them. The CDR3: CASSLAGAPQHF. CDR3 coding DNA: TGTGCCAGCAGCTTAGCAGGGGCCCCCCAGCATTTT. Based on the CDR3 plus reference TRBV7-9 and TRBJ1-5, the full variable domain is DTGVSQNPRHKITKRGQNVTFRCDPISEHNRLYWYRQTLGQGPEFLTYFQNEAQLEKSRLLSDRFSAERPKGSFSTLEIQRTEQGDSAMYLCASSLAGAPQHFGDGTRLSIL.

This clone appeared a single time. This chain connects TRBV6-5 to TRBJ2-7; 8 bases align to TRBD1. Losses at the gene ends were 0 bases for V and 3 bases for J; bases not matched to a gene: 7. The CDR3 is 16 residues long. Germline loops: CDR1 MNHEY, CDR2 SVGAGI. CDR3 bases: TGTGCCAGCAGTTACTCCTCGGGACAGGTGAACTACGAGCAGTACTTC. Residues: CASSYSSGQVNYEQYF.

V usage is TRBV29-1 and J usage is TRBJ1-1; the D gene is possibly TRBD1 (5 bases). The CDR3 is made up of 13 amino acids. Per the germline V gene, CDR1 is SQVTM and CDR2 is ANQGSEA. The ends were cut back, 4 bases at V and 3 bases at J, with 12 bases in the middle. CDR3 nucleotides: TGCAGCGTTGGAAGGGGCATTGACACTGAAGCTTTCTTT. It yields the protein CSVGRGIDTEAFF.

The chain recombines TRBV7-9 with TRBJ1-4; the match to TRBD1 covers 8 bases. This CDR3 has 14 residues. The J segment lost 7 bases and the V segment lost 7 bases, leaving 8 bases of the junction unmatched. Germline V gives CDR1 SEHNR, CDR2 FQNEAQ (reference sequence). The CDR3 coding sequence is TGTGCCAGCAACAGGGGGGATCCTCGTGAAAAACTGTTTTTT. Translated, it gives CASNRGDPREKLFF.

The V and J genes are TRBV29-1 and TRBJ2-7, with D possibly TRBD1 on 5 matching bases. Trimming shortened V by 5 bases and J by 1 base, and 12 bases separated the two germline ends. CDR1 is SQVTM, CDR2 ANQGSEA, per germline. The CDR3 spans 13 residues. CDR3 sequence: CSVCPQGSYEQYF. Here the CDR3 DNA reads TGCAGCGTTTGTCCCCAGGGTTCCTACGAGCAGTACTTC.

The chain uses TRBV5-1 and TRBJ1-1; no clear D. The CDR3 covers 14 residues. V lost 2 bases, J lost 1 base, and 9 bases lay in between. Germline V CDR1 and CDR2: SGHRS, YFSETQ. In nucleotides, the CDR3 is TGCGCCAGCAGCTTTTGGGCAGGGAACACTGAAGCTTTCTTT. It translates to CASSFWAGNTEAFF.

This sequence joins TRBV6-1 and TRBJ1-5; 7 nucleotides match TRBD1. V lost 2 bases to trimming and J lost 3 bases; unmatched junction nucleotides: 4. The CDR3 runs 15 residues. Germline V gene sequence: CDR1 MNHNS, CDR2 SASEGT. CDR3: CASSEKGQHNQPQHF. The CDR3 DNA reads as TGTGCCAGCAGTGAAAAGGGACAGCACAATCAGCCCCAGCATTTT.

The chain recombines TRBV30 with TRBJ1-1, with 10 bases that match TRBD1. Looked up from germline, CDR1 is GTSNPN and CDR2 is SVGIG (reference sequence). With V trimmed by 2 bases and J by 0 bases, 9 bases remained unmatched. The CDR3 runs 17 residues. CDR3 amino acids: CAWSLDRGLGMNTEAFF. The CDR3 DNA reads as TGTGCCTGGAGTCTAGACAGGGGGCTGGGAATGAACACTGAAGCTTTCTTT.

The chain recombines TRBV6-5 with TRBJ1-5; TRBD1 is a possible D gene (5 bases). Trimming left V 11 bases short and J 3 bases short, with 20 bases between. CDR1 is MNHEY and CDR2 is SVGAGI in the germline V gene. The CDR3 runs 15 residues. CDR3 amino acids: CAYRGGVVTNQPQHF. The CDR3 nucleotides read TGTGCCTATAGAGGAGGGGTCGTAACCAATCAGCCCCAGCATTTT.

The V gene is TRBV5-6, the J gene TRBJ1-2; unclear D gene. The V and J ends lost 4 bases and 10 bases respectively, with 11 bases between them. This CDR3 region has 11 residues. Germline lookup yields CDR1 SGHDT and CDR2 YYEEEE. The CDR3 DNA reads TGTGCCAGCAGCGTATCACAAGTCTACACCTTC. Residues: CASSVSQVYTF.

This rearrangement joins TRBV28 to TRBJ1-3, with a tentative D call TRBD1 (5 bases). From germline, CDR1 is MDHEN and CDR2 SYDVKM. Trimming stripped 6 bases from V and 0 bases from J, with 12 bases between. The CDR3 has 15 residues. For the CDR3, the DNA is TGTGCCAGCAGAGAACTGGACATCTCTGGAAACACCATATATTTT. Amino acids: CASRELDISGNTIYF.

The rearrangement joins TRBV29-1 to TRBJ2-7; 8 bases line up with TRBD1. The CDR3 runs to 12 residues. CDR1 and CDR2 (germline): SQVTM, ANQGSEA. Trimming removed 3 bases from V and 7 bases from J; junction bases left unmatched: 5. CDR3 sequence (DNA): TGCAGCGTTGACCAGGGGGCGCAAGAGCAGTACTTC. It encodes CSVDQGAQEQYF.

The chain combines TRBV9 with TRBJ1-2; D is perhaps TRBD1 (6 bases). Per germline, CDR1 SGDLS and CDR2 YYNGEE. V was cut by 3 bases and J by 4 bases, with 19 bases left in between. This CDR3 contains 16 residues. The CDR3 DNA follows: TGTGCCAGCAGCGGTATCCCCGGGGGCGGGGGCTATGGCTACACCTTC. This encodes CASSGIPGGGGYGYTF.

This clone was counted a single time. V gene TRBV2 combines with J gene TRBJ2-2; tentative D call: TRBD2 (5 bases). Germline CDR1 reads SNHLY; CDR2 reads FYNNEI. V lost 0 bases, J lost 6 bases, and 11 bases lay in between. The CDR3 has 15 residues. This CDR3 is CASSEALRGSGELFF. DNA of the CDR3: TGTGCCAGCAGTGAAGCGCTTCGAGGGTCCGGGGAGCTGTTTTTT.

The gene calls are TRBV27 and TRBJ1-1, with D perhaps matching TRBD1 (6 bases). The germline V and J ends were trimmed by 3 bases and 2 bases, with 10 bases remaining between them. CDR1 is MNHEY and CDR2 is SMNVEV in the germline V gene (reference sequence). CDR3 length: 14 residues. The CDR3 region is CASSFGGSNTEAFF. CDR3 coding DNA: TGTGCCAGCAGTTTTGGGGGCAGCAACACTGAAGCTTTCTTT.